Detailed here is one T cell receptor beta chain. Its specificity is unknown. Generated by immunoSEQ multiplex PCR, the TCRdb table keeps only in-frame clones and is missing some. Of about 100,000 clones in the sample, 80% to 95% were seen once. These data originate in a study of T cell responses to AZD1222 COVID-19 vaccine. Overall study context: Combined were second doses at about 4 or about 12 weeks.

This CDR3 spans 14 amino acids. Germline CDR1 reads MNHEY; CDR2 reads SMNVEV (reference sequence). V was shortened by 5 bases and J by 2 bases, with 13 bases between the two germline ends. Overall study findings and caveats: Only after the peak T cell response were repertoires sampled.

This clonotype originated in an adult in good health. The sample in question was peripheral blood, obtained on day 0 of AZD1222 vaccination. This chain uses TRBV27 with TRBJ2-7, with a weak D call TRBD2 (6 bases). The CDR3 loop reads CASSPLGGTYEQYF. For the CDR3, the DNA is TGTGCCAGCAGTCCCCTTGGGGGGACCTACGAGCAGTACTTC.